The TCR beta chain described here comes from a study of beta chain features in type 1 diabetes. Whole-study findings and limits: In all four CD4+ subsets, TCRB CDR3 length was significantly, moderately reduced in type 1 diabetes. Amplification by PCR could prefer shorter templates, with the same effect in patients and controls.

The study reverse transcribed the entire isolated RNA, so it sequenced expressed TCRB transcripts. Naive, central memory and regulatory T cell samples yielded about 4 million reads on average. Profiling relied on immunoSEQ multiplex PCR, and the TCRdb table lists in-frame clones only, not all of them. The data hold 600,000 to 650,000 clones, with roughly 16% observed a single time. Averaging around 120 mL, one heparinised blood draw was given by each donor. CDR1 GTSNPN and CDR2 SVGIG come from the germline V gene (reference sequence). The CDR3 extends over 13 amino acids. Trimming stripped 3 bases from V and 5 bases from J, with 10 bases between. There are a few counts of this clone. Antigen: not known.

The receptor was isolated from a man younger than 30 in good health. The V call is TRBV30, the J call TRBJ1-4; D gene ambiguous. Sequenced material: naive CD4+ T cells from blood. The CDR3 protein is CAWRGRENEKLFF. The CDR3 nucleotides read TGTGCCTGGAGAGGCCGGGAGAATGAAAAACTGTTTTTT.